Shown below are 20 T cell receptor beta chains from a single sample sequenced in a study of Graves' ophthalmopathy and Graves' hyperthyroidism. Investigators amplified TCR beta CDR3 regions from RNA transcripts. Amplification began with first-round RT-PCR using HTBI primers, then second-round multiplex PCR was performed. MiXCR, applied by TCRdb to the multiplex PCR reads, yields one record per CDR3 protein. The sample yields some 520,000 distinct CDR3 sequences, approximately 14% seen once. Sample: blood. These receptors came from a woman aged 25 to 45 with Graves' ophthalmopathy.

This clonotype was recorded many times. The chain uses TRBV2 and TRBJ2-7, with D tentatively TRBD2 (6 bases). Germline V gene sequence: CDR1 SNHLY, CDR2 FYNNEI. The CDR3 spans 13 residues. The V end was cut by 3 bases, the J end by 4 bases, with 10 bases between. CDR3 protein: CASSDGLAYEQYF. The CDR3 DNA sequence: TGTGCCAGCAGTGACGGGCTAGCGTACGAGCAGTACTTC.

In this sample, this clonotype turned up many times. J is TRBJ1-1 and V is TRBV4-2; D unclear. Trimming cost V 1 base and J 4 bases, with 7 bases left between them. This CDR3 has 13 residues. From germline, CDR1 is LGHNA and CDR2 YNFKEQ. The CDR3, as DNA: TGTGCCAGCAGCCAAGGTATGGCCACTGAAGCTTTCTTT. It specifies CASSQGMATEAFF.

This clonotype was found many times. The J gene is TRBJ2-2, the V gene TRBV28; no clear D gene. The germline V gene has CDR1 MDHEN and CDR2 SYDVKM. The CDR3 length is 12 residues. Trimming stripped 5 bases from V and 9 bases from J, with 10 bases between. The CDR3: CASSPTYRELFF. The CDR3 DNA reads as TGTGCCAGCAGTCCGACCTACCGGGAGCTGTTTTTT.

The chain is built from TRBV6-2 or TRBV6-3 and TRBJ2-7; maybe TRBD1 (6 bases). The germline V gene has CDR1 MNHEY and CDR2 SVGEGT. The CDR3 runs 14 residues. V was shortened by 5 bases and J by 6 bases, with 17 bases between the two germline ends. CDR3 region: CASSPLQGSGEQYF. CDR3 coding DNA: TGTGCCAGCAGTCCTCTACAGGGTTCGGGCGAGCAGTACTTC.

This clonotype was observed at least ten times. V and J are TRBV12-3 or TRBV12-4 and TRBJ1-1, with TRBD1 as a possible D gene (6 bases). The CDR3 has 12 residues. V lost 6 bases to trimming and J lost 8 bases, with 13 bases between them. The CDR3 nucleotides are TGTGCCAGCAGCCTAGGGACAATAGAAGCTTTCTTT. It yields the protein CASSLGTIEAFF.

This clonotype has a count of ten or more. The chain employs TRBV29-1 and TRBJ1-6; D unclear. Per the germline V gene, CDR1 is SQVTM and CDR2 is ANQGSEA. The CDR3 loop spans 12 amino acids. V was trimmed by 5 bases and J by 7 bases, leaving 9 bases between them. CDR3 sequence (DNA): TGCAGCGTTTGGACGGGGAATTCACCCCTCCACTTT. Translating gives CSVWTGNSPLHF.

In this sample, this clonotype turned up many times. The rearrangement uses TRBV20-1 and TRBJ1-5; D possibly corresponds to TRBD1 (5 bases). With 5 bases removed from V and 1 base from J, the gap between germline ends came to 15 bases. The germline V gene has CDR1 DFQATT and CDR2 SNEGSKA (reference sequence). The CDR3 length is 15 residues. Here the CDR3 reads CSAGGDGQSNQPQHF. The CDR3 nucleotides read TGCAGTGCTGGGGGGGACGGCCAAAGCAATCAGCCCCAGCATTTT.

The chain links TRBV7-9 to TRBJ1-2, with TRBD1 identical over 9 bases. Germline lookup yields CDR1 SEHNR and CDR2 FQNEAQ (reference sequence). V dropped 4 bases and J dropped 5; count of bases not matched to a gene: 2. CDR3 length: 13 amino acids. CDR3 nucleotides: TGTGCCAGCAGCTGGGACAGGGCTTATGGCTACACCTTC. Its protein is CASSWDRAYGYTF.

This clonotype was detected many times. Mismatch with germline at one junction end may stem from a read error. The V and J genes are TRBV5-1 and TRBJ1-5; no clear D gene. Germline-derived CDR1 and CDR2 are SGHRS and YFSETQ. CDR3 size: 14 residues. The CDR3 spells CASSLWGEKQPRHF. The CDR3 DNA follows: TGCGCCAGCAGCTTGTGGGGAGAAAAGCAGCCCCGGCATTTT.

This clonotype was counted a few times. The chain couples TRBV7-7 to TRBJ2-2; 9 bases map to TRBD1. This CDR3 has 15 amino acids. Germline values: CDR1 SSHAT, CDR2 FNYEAQ (reference sequence). Losses at the gene ends were 3 bases for V and 5 bases for J; bases not matched to a gene: 4. The CDR3 region is CASSLGTGWTGELFF. The DNA of the CDR3 is TGTGCCAGCAGCTTGGGGACAGGGTGGACCGGGGAGCTGTTTTTT.

This clonotype was picked up many times. V gene TRBV5-1 combines with J gene TRBJ1-6, with 7 nucleotides matching TRBD1. The CDR3 runs to 14 residues. Germline loops: CDR1 SGHRS, CDR2 YFSETQ. The V and J ends lost 4 bases and 7 bases, in that order; junction bases with no gene match: 5. CDR3 nucleotides: TGCGCCAGCAGCCCGGGACAGATAAATTCACCCCTCCACTTT. It translates to CASSPGQINSPLHF. The variable domain in full, completed from reference TRBV5-1 and TRBJ1-6, reads KAGVTQTPRYLIKTRGQQVTLSCSPISGHRSVSWYQQTPGQGLQFLFEYFSETQRNKGNFPGRFSGRQFSNSRSEMNVSTLELGDSALYLCASSPGQINSPLHFGNGTRLTVT.

In this sample, this clonotype turned up many times. This chain uses TRBV11-2 with TRBJ2-6, with 7 bases fitting TRBD1. V lost 5 bases, J lost 5 bases, and 9 bases stayed unmatched. The CDR3 covers 16 residues. CDR1 and CDR2 (germline): SGHAT, FQNNGV. The CDR3 bases are TGTGCCAGCAGCCATTTTCCGGGACAGCGGGCCAACGTCCTGACTTTC. Translated, it gives CASSHFPGQRANVLTF.

J is TRBJ2-5 and V is TRBV7-8, with 9 positions matching TRBD1. The CDR3 extends over 16 amino acids. The V gene end was trimmed by 4 bases and the J gene end by 2 bases; junction bases not matched to a gene: 8. CDR1 and CDR2 from the germline V gene are SGHVS and FQNEAQ. This chain's CDR3 is CASSSSAGQGQETQYF. CDR3 in DNA: TGTGCCAGCAGCTCCTCCGCGGGACAGGGACAAGAGACCCAGTACTTC.

In its sample, this clonotype was seen a few times. This may arise from a read error, as a much more abundant clone is one base away. This chain uses TRBV7-8 with TRBJ1-6, with D perhaps TRBD1 (6 bases). The CDR3 runs 15 residues. The germline CDR1 and CDR2 sequences are SGHVS and FQNEAQ. The CDR3 coding sequence is TGTTCCAGCAGCTCTGGACAGTACTATAATTCACCCCTCCACTTT. It specifies CSSSSGQYYNSPLHF.

This clonotype was observed a handful of times. CDR3: CASRDKFSYRGNYDQPQHF. As DNA, the CDR3 is TGTGCCAGCAGAGATAAATTTAGCTACAGGGGCAATTATGACCAGCCCCAGCATTTT. This sequence joins TRBV6-1 and TRBJ1-5; the match to TRBD1 covers 7 bases. This CDR3 comprises 19 residues. Germline V gene sequence: CDR1 MNHNS, CDR2 SASEGT. J was trimmed by 7 bases and V by 6 bases; bases with no gene match: 24.

This clonotype was recorded at least ten times. This chain links TRBV11-1 with TRBJ2-2, with TRBD2 matching over 11 bases. Germline V CDR1 and CDR2: SGHAT, FQDESV (reference sequence). The CDR3 loop spans 15 amino acids. Trimming removed 6 bases from V and 5 bases from J; junction bases left unmatched: 5. CDR3: CASRFTSGGTGELFF. The CDR3 coding sequence is TGTGCCAGCAGGTTCACTAGCGGGGGTACCGGGGAGCTGTTTTTT.

This clonotype occurred many times. The J gene is TRBJ2-7, the V gene TRBV5-1; no firm D call. The germline CDR1 and CDR2 sequences are SGHRS and YFSETQ. Trimming removed 3 bases at V and 6 bases at J, with 13 bases between. The CDR3 covers 13 residues. The DNA for the CDR3 is TGCGCCAGCAGCTCACCGGCCCATCTCGAGCAGTACTTC. Its protein product is CASSSPAHLEQYF.

About this clonotype: At one boundary the junction diverges from the germline segment, which might be a read error. The V gene is TRBV12-5, the J gene TRBJ2-3; D is ambiguous. The CDR3 loop spans 12 amino acids. The germline gives CDR1 LGHNT, CDR2 FRNRAP. Here the CDR3 reads CASGLIPDTHYF. CDR3 bases: TGTGCTAGTGGTTTGATCCCAGATACGCATTATTTT.

This clonotype occurred a few times. This sequence joins TRBV5-5 and TRBJ1-5; TRBD1 matches at 10 bases. The CDR3 runs to 15 residues. Trimming removed 6 bases from V and 9 bases from J; junction bases left unmatched: 12. The V gene's germline CDR1 is SGHKS and CDR2 YYEKEE (reference sequence). The DNA for the CDR3 is TGTGCCAGCAACGAGGGACAGGGGTTTCGGGGGCCCCAGCATTTT. Translated, it gives CASNEGQGFRGPQHF.

The chain joins TRBV5-1 to TRBJ1-4; maybe TRBD1 (5 bases). Germline V gene lookup returns CDR1 SGHRS and CDR2 YFSETQ. V lost 4 bases to trimming and J lost 6 bases, with 13 bases between them. There are 14 residues in the CDR3. As DNA, the CDR3 is TGCGCCAGCAGCGTGGACACTACCGATGAAAAACTGTTTTTT. The encoded protein is CASSVDTTDEKLFF.